A single sample is the source of the 10 T cell receptor beta chains below, sequenced in a study of Graves' ophthalmopathy and Graves' hyperthyroidism. RNA transcripts were the template, and TCR beta CDR3 regions were amplified from them. An initial RT-PCR round employing HTBI primers preceded a second-round multiplex PCR. TCRdb fed the multiplex PCR reads into MiXCR, producing one record per CDR3 protein. Of around 600,000 distinct CDR3 sequences in the sample, over 40% were seen once. The sample consisted of peripheral blood. These receptors were collected from an adult man with Graves' ophthalmopathy.

This clonotype was recorded a few times. The chain carries TRBV5-1 and TRBJ2-7; 7 bases are a match to TRBD1. With V trimmed by 2 bases and J by 7 bases, 3 bases remained unmatched. This CDR3 spans 12 amino acids. The V gene's germline CDR1 is SGHRS and CDR2 YFSETQ. The CDR3 DNA reads TGCGCCAGCAGCTTTACAGGGGAGGAGCAGTACTTC. This translates into CASSFTGEEQYF. The full variable domain, completed using reference TRBV5-1 and TRBJ2-7, is KAGVTQTPRYLIKTRGQQVTLSCSPISGHRSVSWYQQTPGQGLQFLFEYFSETQRNKGNFPGRFSGRQFSNSRSEMNVSTLELGDSALYLCASSFTGEEQYFGPGTRLTVT.

This clonotype came up a few times. The genes are TRBV11-3 and TRBJ1-1; unclear D gene. V was cut by 0 bases and J by 1 base, with 6 bases left in between. Germline loops: CDR1 SGHNT, CDR2 YENEEA. CDR3 length: 14 residues. The CDR3 nucleotides are TGTGCCAGCAGCTTAGATAATGCGAACACTGAAGCTTTCTTT. Encoded protein: CASSLDNANTEAFF.

This clonotype was counted only a few times. The DNA for the CDR3 is TGCGCCAGCAGGAGGGGACAGGGGCTAAACACCGGGGAGCTGTTTTTT. Encoded protein: CASRRGQGLNTGELFF. V usage is TRBV5-1 and J usage is TRBJ2-2, with 10 bases matching TRBD1. Trimming cost V 5 bases and J 2 bases; bases outside gene matches: 6. Germline V gene sequence: CDR1 SGHRS, CDR2 YFSETQ. This CDR3 is built from 16 residues.

The J gene is TRBJ2-7, the V gene TRBV2, with 10 bases aligning to TRBD2. CDR1 and CDR2 (germline): SNHLY, FYNNEI. The CDR3 spans 15 residues. Trimming took 5 bases from V and 7 from J; bases not matched to a gene: 11. This CDR3 is CASSLAGEAYNEQYF. CDR3 nucleotide sequence: TGTGCCAGCAGTCTAGCGGGAGAGGCCTACAATGAGCAGTACTTC.

The chain links TRBV18 to TRBJ1-1, with a weak D call TRBD1 (5 bases). Per germline, CDR1 KGHSH and CDR2 LQKENI. Deletions cut 5 bases from V and 4 bases from J, with 14 bases between. This CDR3 is 14 amino acids long. CDR3 bases: TGTGCCAGCTCAGCCAGGGAGAGGAGCACTGAAGCTTTCTTT. Its protein product is CASSARERSTEAFF.

There are many counts of this clonotype. CDR3 amino acids: CASSLGRVSSYEQYF. CDR3 sequence (DNA): TGTGCCAGCAGCTTAGGCAGGGTAAGCTCCTACGAGCAGTACTTC. This rearrangement joins TRBV7-8 to TRBJ2-7; D possibly corresponds to TRBD1 (5 bases). The V gene's germline CDR1 is SGHVS and CDR2 FQNEAQ. The CDR3 runs to 15 residues. With 1 base removed from V and 0 bases from J, the gap between germline ends came to 10 bases.

This clonotype has only a few counts. This sequence joins TRBV4-1 and TRBJ2-5, with D uncertain. Germline assignment: CDR1 MGHRA and CDR2 YSYEKL. The ends were cut back, 1 base at V and 2 bases at J, with 17 bases in the middle. The CDR3 is 17 amino acids. CDR3 residues: CASSQALRDHQQETQYF. The CDR3, as DNA: TGCGCCAGCAGCCAAGCCCTCCGAGACCATCAACAAGAGACCCAGTACTTC.

This chain links TRBV2 with TRBJ2-1; 7 bases line up with TRBD2. J was trimmed by 6 bases and V by 1 base; bases with no gene match: 6. The CDR3 loop spans 15 amino acids. Germline assignment: CDR1 SNHLY and CDR2 FYNNEI. The CDR3 protein is CASSEGLAATNEQFF. In DNA, the CDR3 is TGTGCCAGCAGTGAAGGTCTAGCGGCCACCAATGAGCAGTTCTTC.

This clonotype was counted many times. The CDR3 region has the DNA TGTGCCAGCAGTCTGGGACAATCGAACACTGAAGCTTTCTTT. The encoded protein is CASSLGQSNTEAFF. The chain couples TRBV7-2 to TRBJ1-1, with TRBD1 as a possible D gene (6 bases). This CDR3 is 14 amino acids long. The germline V gene has CDR1 SGHTA and CDR2 FQGNSA. V lost 6 bases and J lost 1, with 12 bases in between.

This chain uses TRBV24-1 with TRBJ1-2; 9 nucleotides match TRBD1. The germline CDR1 and CDR2 sequences are KGHDR and SFDVKD. The V gene end was trimmed by 5 bases and the J gene end by 6 bases; junction bases not matched to a gene: 9. The CDR3 is made up of 15 amino acids. The CDR3 spells CATSAWDREGDGYTF. For the CDR3, the DNA is TGTGCCACCAGTGCTTGGGACAGGGAAGGGGATGGCTACACCTTC.